The present entry profiles one T cell receptor (beta chain) with its context. Antigen: not known. TCRdb's table, derived via immunoSEQ multiplex PCR, lists solely in-frame clones and lacks some. The repertoire holds a few hundred thousand clones, with just under 80% as singletons. This record belongs to a study of cytotoxic CD8 clonotypes in ibrutinib-treated CLL. Study details: The response samples were taken once patients had been treated for a median of about 12 months, range 6 to 36. Study results and caveats: Whereas clonality rose at ibrutinib response, it declined toward baseline at progression.

The CDR3 is 13 residues long. The germline V and J ends were trimmed by 3 bases and 7 bases, with 12 bases remaining between them. Germline CDR1 is MNHEY and CDR2 is SMNVEV (reference sequence). This clonotype originated in a human donor with chronic lymphocytic leukemia. The rearrangement uses TRBV27 and TRBJ1-1; D perhaps matches TRBD1 (5 bases). The sequenced sample was PBMCs, obtained before ibrutinib treatment. CDR3 coding DNA: TGTGCCAGCAGTTTCGGGGCGAGAAGTGAAGCTTTCTTT. It encodes CASSFGARSEAFF.